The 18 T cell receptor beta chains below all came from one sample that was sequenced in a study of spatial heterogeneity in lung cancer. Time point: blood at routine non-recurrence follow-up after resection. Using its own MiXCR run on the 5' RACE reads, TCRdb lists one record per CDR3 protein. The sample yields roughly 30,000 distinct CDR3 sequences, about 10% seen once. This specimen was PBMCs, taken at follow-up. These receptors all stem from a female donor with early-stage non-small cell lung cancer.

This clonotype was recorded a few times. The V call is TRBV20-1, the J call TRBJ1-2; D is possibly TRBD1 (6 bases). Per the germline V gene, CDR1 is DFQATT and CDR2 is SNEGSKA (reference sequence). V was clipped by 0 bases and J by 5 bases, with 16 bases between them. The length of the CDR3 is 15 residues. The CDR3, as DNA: TGCAGTGCTAGAGATCAGCGGCGACAGGTGTATGGCTACACCTTC. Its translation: CSARDQRRQVYGYTF.

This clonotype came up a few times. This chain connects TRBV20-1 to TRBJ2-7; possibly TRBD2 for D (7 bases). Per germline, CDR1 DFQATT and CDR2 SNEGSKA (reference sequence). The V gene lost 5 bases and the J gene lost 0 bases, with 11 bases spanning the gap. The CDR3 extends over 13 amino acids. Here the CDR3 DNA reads TGCAGTGCTGGGGGGGACATCTCCTACGAGCAGTACTTC. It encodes CSAGGDISYEQYF.

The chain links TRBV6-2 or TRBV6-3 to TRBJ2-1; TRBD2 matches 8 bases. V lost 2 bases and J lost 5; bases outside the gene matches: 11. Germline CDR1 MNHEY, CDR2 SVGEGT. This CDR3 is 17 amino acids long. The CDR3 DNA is TGTGCCAGCAGTTACCCTCAAGCGGGGGCGCCTAACAATGAGCAGTTCTTC. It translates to CASSYPQAGAPNNEQFF.

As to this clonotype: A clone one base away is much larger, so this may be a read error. DNA of the CDR3: TGTGCCAGCAGCCCTTTTGCGGGATTCAAACCGGACATTCAGTACTTC. Its protein is CASSPFAGFKPDIQYF. The chain uses TRBV14 and TRBJ2-4; D possibly corresponds to TRBD2 (6 bases). The germline V and J ends were trimmed by 4 bases and 8 bases, with 21 bases remaining between them. The CDR3 is 16 amino acids. Germline V CDR1 and CDR2: SGHDN, FVKESK.

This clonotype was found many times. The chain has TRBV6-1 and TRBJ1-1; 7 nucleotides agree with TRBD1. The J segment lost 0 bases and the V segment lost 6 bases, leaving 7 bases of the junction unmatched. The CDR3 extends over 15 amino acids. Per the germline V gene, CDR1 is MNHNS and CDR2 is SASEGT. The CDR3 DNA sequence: TGTGCCAGCAGGGATGGACAGGTTATGAACACTGAAGCTTTCTTT. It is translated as CASRDGQVMNTEAFF.

CDR3 bases: TGTGCCAGCAGCCCTGGGCCCCCTGAAGCTTTCTTT. It specifies CASSPGPPEAFF. The genes are TRBV12-3 or TRBV12-4 and TRBJ1-1; D not certain. V lost 6 bases and J 6 bases, leaving 11 bases between the germline ends. This CDR3 spans 12 amino acids.

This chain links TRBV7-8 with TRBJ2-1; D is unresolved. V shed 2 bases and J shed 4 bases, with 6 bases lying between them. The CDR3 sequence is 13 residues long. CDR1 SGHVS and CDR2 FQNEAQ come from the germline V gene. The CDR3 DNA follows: TGTGCCAGCAGCTTACCGGCTTACAATGAGCAGTTCTTC. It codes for CASSLPAYNEQFF.

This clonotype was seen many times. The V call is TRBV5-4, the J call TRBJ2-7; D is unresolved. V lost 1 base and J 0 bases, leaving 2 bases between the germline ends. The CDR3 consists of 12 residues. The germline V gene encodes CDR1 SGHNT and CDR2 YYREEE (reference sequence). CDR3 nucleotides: TGTGCCAGCAGCTTGTCCTCCTACGAGCAGTACTTC. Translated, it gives CASSLSSYEQYF.

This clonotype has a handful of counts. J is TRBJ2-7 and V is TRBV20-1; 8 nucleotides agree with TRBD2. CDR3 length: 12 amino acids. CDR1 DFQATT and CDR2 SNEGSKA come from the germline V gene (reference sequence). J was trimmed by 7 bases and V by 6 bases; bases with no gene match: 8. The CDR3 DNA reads TGCAGTGCGTCCGGGACTAGGGGGGAGCAGTACTTC. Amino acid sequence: CSASGTRGEQYF.

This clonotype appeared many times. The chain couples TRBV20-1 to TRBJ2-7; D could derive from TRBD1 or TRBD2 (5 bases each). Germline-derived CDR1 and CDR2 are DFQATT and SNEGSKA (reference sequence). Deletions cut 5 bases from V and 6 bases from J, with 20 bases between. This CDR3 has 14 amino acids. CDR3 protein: CSAESSGALTEQYF. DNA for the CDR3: TGCAGTGCTGAGTCTTCCGGGGCCCTCACCGAGCAGTACTTC.

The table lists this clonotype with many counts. The CDR3 spells CASSSEWGTGELFF. The CDR3 DNA is TGTGCCAGCAGCTCGGAATGGGGGACCGGGGAGCTGTTTTTT. The rearrangement uses TRBV5-5 and TRBJ2-2; D assignment may be TRBD1 or TRBD2 (5 bases each). This CDR3 is 14 amino acids long. CDR1 is SGHKS, CDR2 YYEKEE, per germline (reference sequence). Trimming left V 3 bases short and J 5 bases short, with 11 bases between.

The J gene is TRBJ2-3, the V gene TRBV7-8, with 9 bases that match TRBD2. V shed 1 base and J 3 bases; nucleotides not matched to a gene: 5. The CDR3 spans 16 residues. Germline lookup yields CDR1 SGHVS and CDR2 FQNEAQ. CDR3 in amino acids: CASSLVGGGATDTQYF. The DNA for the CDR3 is TGTGCCAGCAGCTTAGTGGGCGGGGGGGCTACAGATACGCAGTATTTT.

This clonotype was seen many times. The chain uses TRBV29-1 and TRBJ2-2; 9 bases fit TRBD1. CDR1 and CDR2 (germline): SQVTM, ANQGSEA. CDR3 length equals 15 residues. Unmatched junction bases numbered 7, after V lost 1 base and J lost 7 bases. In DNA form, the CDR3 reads TGCAGCGTTGAAGCCTTGGACAGGGGAAACGGGGAGCTGTTTTTT. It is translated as CSVEALDRGNGELFF.

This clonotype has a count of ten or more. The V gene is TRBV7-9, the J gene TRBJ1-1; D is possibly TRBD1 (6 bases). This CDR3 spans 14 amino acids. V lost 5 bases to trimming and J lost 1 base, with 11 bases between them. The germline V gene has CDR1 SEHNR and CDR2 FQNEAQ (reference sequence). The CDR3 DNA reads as TGTGCCAGCAGCAACAGGGACGGGAACACTGAAGCTTTCTTT. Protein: CASSNRDGNTEAFF.

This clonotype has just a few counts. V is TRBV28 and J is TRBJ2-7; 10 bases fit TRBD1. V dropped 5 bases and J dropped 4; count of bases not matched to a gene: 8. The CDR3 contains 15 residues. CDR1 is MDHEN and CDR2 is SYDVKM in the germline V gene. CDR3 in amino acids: CASSTGTGARYEQYF. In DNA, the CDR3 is TGTGCCAGCAGTACCGGGACAGGGGCACGATACGAGCAGTACTTC.

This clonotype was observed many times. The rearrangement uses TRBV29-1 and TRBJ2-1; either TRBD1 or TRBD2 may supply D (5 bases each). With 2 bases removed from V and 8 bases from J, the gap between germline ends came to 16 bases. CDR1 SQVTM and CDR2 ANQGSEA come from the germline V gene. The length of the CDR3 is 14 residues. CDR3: CSVERGEGLDEQFF. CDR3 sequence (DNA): TGCAGCGTTGAAAGGGGAGAGGGGTTGGATGAGCAGTTCTTC.

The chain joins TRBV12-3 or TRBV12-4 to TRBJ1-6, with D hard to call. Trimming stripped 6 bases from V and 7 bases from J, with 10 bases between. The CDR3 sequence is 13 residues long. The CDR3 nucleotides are TGTGCCAGCAGAGGGTCCGGGAATTCACCCCTCCACTTT. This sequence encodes CASRGSGNSPLHF.

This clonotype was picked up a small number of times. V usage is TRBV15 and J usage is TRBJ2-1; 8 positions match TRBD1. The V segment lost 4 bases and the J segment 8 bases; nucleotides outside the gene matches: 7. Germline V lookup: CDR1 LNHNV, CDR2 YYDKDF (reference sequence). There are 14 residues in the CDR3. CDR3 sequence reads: CATSTRTGSDEQFF. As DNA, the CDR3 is TGTGCCACCAGCACACGGACAGGGTCCGATGAGCAGTTCTTC.